This entry describes one TCR beta chain. This record belongs to a study of shared clonotypes between healthy human individuals. As processed by the authors: Filtering of immunoSEQ junctional sequences could not match full-length read filtering. Some clones are missing from TCRdb's copy, which holds only in-frame ones; the method was immunoSEQ multiplex PCR. That table furnishes V, J and clone size, whereas the DNA furnished D and trimming. The data contain around 200,000 clones, approximately 70% of them singletons. The germline gives CDR1 SNHLY, CDR2 FYNNEI. CDR3 length: 14 amino acids. V lost 5 bases, J lost 2 bases, and 13 bases lay in between. Donors comprised only Caucasian adults living in Nashville, Tennessee. The authors divided CD4+ cells into CD45RA+ naive and CD45RA-negative memory subsets.

This TCR came from a man aged 25-45 years in good health. Input material: memory CD4+ T cells sorted from blood. Subset of the sample: CD45RA-negative fraction. The chain has TRBV2 and TRBJ2-7; TRBD1 is a possible D gene (6 bases). The CDR3 loop reads CASSFSGDTYEQYF. CDR3 DNA sequence: TGTGCCAGCAGTTTCTCTGGGGACACCTACGAGCAGTACTTC.